The 13 T cell receptor beta chains listed next were all sequenced from one sample in a study of CD8 T cells in Susac syndrome. RNA amounts of about 0.5 to 1 ug underwent reverse transcription with random hexamers. TCRdb re-called the immunoSEQ multiplex PCR reads with MiXCR, one entry per CDR3 protein. The table records about 150,000 distinct CDR3 sequences, around 96% of them present only once. What was sequenced was CD8+ T cells from PBMCs. The receptors were sampled from a human donor with multiple sclerosis.

This clonotype came up once. The rearrangement uses TRBV20-1 and TRBJ2-7; D uncertain. The V end was cut by 0 bases, the J end by 3 bases, with 18 bases between. CDR1 is DFQATT and CDR2 is SNEGSKA in the germline V gene (reference sequence). The CDR3 loop spans 16 amino acids. CDR3 DNA: TGCAGTGCTAGAGACAGATCGACCCCCACCATCTACGAGCAGTACTTC. Protein sequence: CSARDRSTPTIYEQYF.

This chain joins TRBV4-1 and TRBJ2-5; 12 bases map to TRBD2. With 4 bases clipped from V and 2 bases from J, the junction kept 8 bases outside the gene matches. This CDR3 comprises 17 residues. Germline V gives CDR1 MGHRA, CDR2 YSYEKL. The DNA for the CDR3 is TGCGCCAGCAGCCCCGGACTAGCGGGGATTCTACAAGAGACCCAGTACTTC. Its translation: CASSPGLAGILQETQYF.

The chain carries TRBV2 and TRBJ2-1; TRBD1 is a possible D gene (6 bases). CDR3 length: 14 residues. The germline V and J ends were trimmed by 10 bases and 0 bases, with 13 bases remaining between them. The germline V gene encodes CDR1 SNHLY and CDR2 FYNNEI. CDR3 amino acids: CANRQESSYNEQFF. As DNA, the CDR3 is TGTGCCAACCGACAGGAAAGCTCCTACAATGAGCAGTTCTTC. The full variable domain, completed using reference TRBV2 and TRBJ2-1, is EPEVTQTPSHQVTQMGQEVILRCVPISNHLYFYWYRQILGQKVEFLVSFYNNEISEKSEIFDDQFSVERPDGSNFTLKIRSTKLEDSAMYFCANRQESSYNEQFFGPGTRLTVL.

CDR3 loop: CASSQEDGYGYTF. As DNA, the CDR3 is TGTGCCAGCAGCCAAGAGGATGGGTATGGCTACACCTTC. This chain connects TRBV3-1 to TRBJ1-2; D is unclear. Per germline, CDR1 LGHDT and CDR2 YNNKEL (reference sequence). V was cut by 0 bases and J by 5 bases, with 7 bases left in between. The CDR3 extends over 13 amino acids.

This sequence joins TRBV5-6 and TRBJ1-2; D is unclear. CDR1 and CDR2 (germline): SGHDT, YYEEEE. The CDR3 covers 12 residues. With 4 bases removed from V and 8 bases from J, the gap between germline ends came to 12 bases. CDR3 DNA sequence: TGTGCCAGCAGCCCGGCGGGGTACGGCTACACCTTC. This translates into CASSPAGYGYTF. Full variable domain (rest looked up from reference TRBV5-6 and TRBJ1-2): DAGVTQSPTHLIKTRGQQVTLRCSPKSGHDTVSWYQQALGQGPQFIFQYYEEEERQRGNFPDRFSGHQFPNYSSELNVNALLLGDSALYLCASSPAGYGYTFGSGTRLTVV.

This sequence joins TRBV7-9 and TRBJ1-1, with a weak D call TRBD1 (6 bases). V shed 5 bases and J shed 3 bases, with 13 bases lying between them. The germline V gene has CDR1 SEHNR and CDR2 FQNEAQ (reference sequence). The CDR3 is 14 residues long. The CDR3 spells CASSETGGYTEAFF. DNA for the CDR3: TGTGCCAGCAGCGAGACGGGGGGCTACACTGAAGCTTTCTTT.

The chain links TRBV4-1 to TRBJ2-7, with 7 positions matching TRBD1. The CDR3 sequence is 14 residues long. The J segment lost 1 base and the V segment lost 3 bases, leaving 3 bases of the junction unmatched. The germline gives CDR1 MGHRA, CDR2 YSYEKL. CDR3: CASSQWTGSYEQYF. As DNA, the CDR3 is TGCGCCAGCAGCCAGTGGACAGGTTCCTACGAGCAGTACTTC.

The CDR3 nucleotides are TGTGCCATCACAGGGGGTACCTATAATTCACCCCTCCACTTT. It translates to CAITGGTYNSPLHF. The chain carries TRBV10-3 and TRBJ1-6; 7 bases line up with TRBD1. The CDR3 contains 14 residues. Germline trimming cut 7 bases from V and 2 bases from J; bases unmatched to any gene: 2. Germline CDR1 is ENHRY and CDR2 is SYGVKD.

Here the CDR3 DNA reads TGTGCTAGCGGGGGGGCGGGTGATCGTAAAAACATTCAGTACTTC. The encoded protein is CASGGAGDRKNIQYF. The V and J genes are TRBV7-8 and TRBJ2-4, with 11 bases lining up with TRBD2. The CDR3 covers 15 residues. The germline V gene has CDR1 SGHVS and CDR2 FQNEAQ.

The chain joins TRBV6-1 to TRBJ2-7; 12 bases agree with TRBD2. Unmatched junction bases numbered 6, after V lost 4 bases and J lost 5 bases. CDR1 is MNHNS, CDR2 SASEGT, per germline. The CDR3 is 15 amino acids. The CDR3 DNA reads as TGTGCCAGCAGTGTGGCTAGCGGGGGGGCGAACGAGCAGTACTTC. Its translation is CASSVASGGANEQYF.

The V gene is TRBV7-9, the J gene TRBJ2-3; D possibly corresponds to TRBD1 (6 bases). Per germline, CDR1 SEHNR and CDR2 FQNEAQ (reference sequence). This CDR3 spans 15 amino acids. V was trimmed by 2 bases and J by 5 bases, leaving 14 bases between them. The CDR3 sequence: CASSLSTTGGDTQYF. The CDR3 DNA reads as TGTGCCAGCAGCTTATCTACGACAGGAGGAGATACGCAGTATTTT.

The V gene is TRBV5-4, the J gene TRBJ1-4; D possibly corresponds to TRBD1 (5 bases). Germline lookup yields CDR1 SGHNT and CDR2 YYREEE (reference sequence). The V end lost 0 bases, the J end lost 5 bases, and 14 bases lay between the germline ends. CDR3 size: 16 residues. The chain's CDR3 is CASSLGEDRANEKLFF. The CDR3 coding sequence is TGTGCCAGCAGCTTGGGGGAAGACAGAGCCAATGAAAAACTGTTTTTT.

This clonotype was seen once. V usage is TRBV29-1 and J usage is TRBJ2-1, with D perhaps matching TRBD2 (6 bases). CDR3 length: 16 residues. V was clipped by 1 base and J by 3 bases, with 16 bases between them. Per germline, CDR1 SQVTM and CDR2 ANQGSEA. CDR3 residues: CSVEGTVRGNYNEQFF. The DNA for the CDR3 is TGCAGCGTTGAAGGAACCGTTCGGGGGAACTACAATGAGCAGTTCTTC.